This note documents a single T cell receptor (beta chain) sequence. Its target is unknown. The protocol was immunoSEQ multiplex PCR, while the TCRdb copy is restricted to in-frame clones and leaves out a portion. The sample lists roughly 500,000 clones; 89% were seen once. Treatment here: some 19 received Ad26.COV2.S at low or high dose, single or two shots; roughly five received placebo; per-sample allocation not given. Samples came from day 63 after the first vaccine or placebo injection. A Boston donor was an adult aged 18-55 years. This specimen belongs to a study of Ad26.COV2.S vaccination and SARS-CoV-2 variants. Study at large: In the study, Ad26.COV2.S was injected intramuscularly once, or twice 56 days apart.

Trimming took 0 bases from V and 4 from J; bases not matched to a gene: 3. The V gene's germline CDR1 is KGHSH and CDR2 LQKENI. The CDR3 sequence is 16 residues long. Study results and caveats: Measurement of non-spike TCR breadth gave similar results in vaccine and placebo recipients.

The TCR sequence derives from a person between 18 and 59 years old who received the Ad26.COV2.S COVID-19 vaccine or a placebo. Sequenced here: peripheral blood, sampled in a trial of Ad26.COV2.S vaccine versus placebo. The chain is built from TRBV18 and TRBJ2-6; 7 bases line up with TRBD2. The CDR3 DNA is TGTGCCAGCTCACCACCCCGGGGGGACGGGGCCAACGTCCTGACTTTC. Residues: CASSPPRGDGANVLTF. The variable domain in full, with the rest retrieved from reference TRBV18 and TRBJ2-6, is NAGVMQNPRHLVRRRGQEARLRCSPMKGHSHVYWYRQLPEEGLKFMVYLQKENIIDESGMPKERFSAEFPKEGPSILRIQQVVRGDSAAYFCASSPPRGDGANVLTFGAGSRLTVL.